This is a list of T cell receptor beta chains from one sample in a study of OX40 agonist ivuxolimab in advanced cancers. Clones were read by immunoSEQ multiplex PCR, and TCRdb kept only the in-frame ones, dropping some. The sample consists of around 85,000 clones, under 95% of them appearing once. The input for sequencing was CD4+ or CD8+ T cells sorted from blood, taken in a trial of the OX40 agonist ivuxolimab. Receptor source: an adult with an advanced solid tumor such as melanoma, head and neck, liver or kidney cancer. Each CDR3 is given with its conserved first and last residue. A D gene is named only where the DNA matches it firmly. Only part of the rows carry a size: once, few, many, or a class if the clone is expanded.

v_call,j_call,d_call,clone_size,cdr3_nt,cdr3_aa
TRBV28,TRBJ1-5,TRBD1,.,TGTGCCAGCAGTTATACAGGGGGTGGCAATCAGCCCCAGCATTTT,CASSYTGGGNQPQHF
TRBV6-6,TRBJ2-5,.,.,TGTGCCAGCAGTCCCCCGGACACCCAAGAGACCCAGTACTTC,CASSPPDTQETQYF
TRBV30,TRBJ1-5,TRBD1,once,TGTGCCTGGAGTGCCGGACAGGGCAATCAGCCCCAGCATTTT,CAWSAGQGNQPQHF
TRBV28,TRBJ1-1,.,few,TGTGCCAGCAGTTTGCTTGAGGTTCGGGGTCCTAACACTGAAGCTTTCTTT,CASSLLEVRGPNTEAFF
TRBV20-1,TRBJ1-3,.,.,TGCAGTGCTAGCACAGGAAACACCATATATTTT,CSASTGNTIYF
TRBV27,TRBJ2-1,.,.,TGTGCCAGCAGTTTGTCCGGCTCCTACAATGAGCAGTTCTTC,CASSLSGSYNEQFF
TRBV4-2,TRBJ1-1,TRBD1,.,TGTGCCAGCAGCCCGGGACAGGGAAACACTGAAGCTTTCTTT,CASSPGQGNTEAFF
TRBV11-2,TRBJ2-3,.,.,TGTGCCAGCAGCTTAGGGCAGGGCTCGGTAGATACGCAGTATTTT,CASSLGQGSVDTQYF
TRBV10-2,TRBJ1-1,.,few,TGCGCCAGCATCCCGCTCTTGGAGGGGGACACTGAAGCTTTCTTT,CASIPLLEGDTEAFF
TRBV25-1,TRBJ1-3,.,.,TGTGCCAGCAGTGCTCGGGGATCCTACTCTGGAAACACCATATATTTT,CASSARGSYSGNTIYF
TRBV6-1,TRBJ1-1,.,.,TGTGCCAGCAGTGAAATGGGCAGGATGGCGACTGAAGCTTTCTTT,CASSEMGRMATEAFF
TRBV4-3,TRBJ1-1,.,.,TGCGCCAGCAGCCATGGGAACACTGAAGCTTTCTTT,CASSHGNTEAFF
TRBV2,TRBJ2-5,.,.,TGTGCCAGCAGGGCAGGGGTCGTGTATGAGACCCAGTACTTC,CASRAGVVYETQYF
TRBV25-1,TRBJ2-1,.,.,TGTGCCAGCAGTGAATACGTGAGCAGCGAGCAGTTCTTC,CASSEYVSSEQFF
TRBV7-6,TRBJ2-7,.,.,TGTGCCAGCAGCTTAGCGCCAGGGATCTCCGACGAGCAGTACTTC,CASSLAPGISDEQYF
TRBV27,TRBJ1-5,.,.,TGTGCCAGCAGTTTATCGAGAGGAAATCAGCCCCAGCATTTT,CASSLSRGNQPQHF
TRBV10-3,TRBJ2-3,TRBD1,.,TGTGCCATCAGTGAGTCGGCCGGGACAGGGGTGACAGATACGCAGTATTTT,CAISESAGTGVTDTQYF
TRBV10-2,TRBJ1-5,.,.,TGCGCCAGCAGTGAGTGGGGGGTTGAGCCCCAGCATTTT,CASSEWGVEPQHF
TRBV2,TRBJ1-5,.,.,TGTGCCAGCGGGGGCTTTGGAAGCAATCAGCCCCAGCATTTT,CASGGFGSNQPQHF
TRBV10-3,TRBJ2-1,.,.,TGTGCCGCCCAGGGGACTACGGATATCAATGAGCAGTTCTTC,CAAQGTTDINEQFF
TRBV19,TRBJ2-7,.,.,TGTGCCAGTAGTATTCAAACGGAGCGCTCCTACGAGCAGTACTTC,CASSIQTERSYEQYF
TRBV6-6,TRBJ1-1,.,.,TGTGCCAGCAGTACTGACGGGGGTTGGTCCACTGAAGCTTTCTTT,CASSTDGGWSTEAFF
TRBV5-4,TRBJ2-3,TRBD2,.,TGTGCCAGCAGCTTAGCGGGGGGAAGCACAGATACGCAGTATTTT,CASSLAGGSTDTQYF
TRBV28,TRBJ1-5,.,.,TGTGCCAGCAGTCCTGGGTTTAGCAATCAGCCCCAGCATTTT,CASSPGFSNQPQHF
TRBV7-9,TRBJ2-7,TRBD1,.,TGTGCCAGCAGCTTTTTTACAGGGGGTGGAGAAGAGCAGTACTTC,CASSFFTGGGEEQYF
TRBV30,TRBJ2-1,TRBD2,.,TGTGCCTGGAGTGGGACTAGCGGGACCGAGTCCTACAATGAGCAGTTCTTC,CAWSGTSGTESYNEQFF
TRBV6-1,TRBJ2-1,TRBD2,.,TGTGCCAGCATTTGGAACGCGGGGGGATCTGGGGAGCAGTTCTTC,CASIWNAGGSGEQFF
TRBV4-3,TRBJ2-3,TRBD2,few,TGCGCCAGCAGCCAAGAAAGGACTAGCGGGAGTTCAGATACGCAGTATTTT,CASSQERTSGSSDTQYF
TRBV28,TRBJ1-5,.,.,TGTGCCAGCAGTTTATGGCAATTTAATCAGCCCCAGCATTTT,CASSLWQFNQPQHF
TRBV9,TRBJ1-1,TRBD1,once,TGTGCCAGCAGCGCAGGACAGGGCACTGAAGCTTTCTTT,CASSAGQGTEAFF
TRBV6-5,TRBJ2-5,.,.,TGTGCCAGCAGTTACTCTGCTGGCCAAGAGACCCAGTACTTC,CASSYSAGQETQYF
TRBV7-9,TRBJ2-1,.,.,TGTGCCAGCAGCTTAAAAGTGAATGAGCAGTTCTTC,CASSLKVNEQFF
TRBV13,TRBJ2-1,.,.,TGTGCCAGCAGTCGAGGAAGGAACAATGAGCAGTTCTTC,CASSRGRNNEQFF
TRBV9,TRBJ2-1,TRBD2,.,TGTGCCAGCAGTCATGGCCCCCTAGCGGGAGTCCATGAGCAGTTCTTC,CASSHGPLAGVHEQFF
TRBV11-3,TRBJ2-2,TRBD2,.,TGTGCCAGCAGCCCGGCTAGCGGGGGGGCGTACACCGGGGAGCTGTTTTTT,CASSPASGGAYTGELFF
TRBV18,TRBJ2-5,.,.,TGTGCCAGCTCACCCACCCAAGAGACCCAGTACTTC,CASSPTQETQYF
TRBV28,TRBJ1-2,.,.,TGTGCCAGCAGTAACTATGGCTACACCTTC,CASSNYGYTF
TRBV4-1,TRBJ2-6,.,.,TGCGCCAGCAGCCATCTAACTGGGGCCAACGTCCTGACTTTC,CASSHLTGANVLTF
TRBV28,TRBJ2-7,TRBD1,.,TGTGCCAGCAGTCCTCTCGGGGACAGGGGTCAGAACGAGCAGTACTTC,CASSPLGDRGQNEQYF
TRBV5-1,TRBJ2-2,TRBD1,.,TGCGCCAGCAGGTACCAGGGGGCGTCCGGGGAGCTGTTTTTT,CASRYQGASGELFF
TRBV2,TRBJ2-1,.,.,TGTGCCAGCTCCCTCACGGGTTCCTCCTACAATGAGCAGTTCTTC,CASSLTGSSYNEQFF
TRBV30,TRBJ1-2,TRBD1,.,TGTGCCTGGAGTATAGGACAGGGATATGGCTACACCTTC,CAWSIGQGYGYTF
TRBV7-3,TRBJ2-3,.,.,TGTGCCAGCAGCTTAACGCCCGGGTCAGATACGCAGTATTTT,CASSLTPGSDTQYF
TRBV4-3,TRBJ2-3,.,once,TGCGCCAGCAGCCAAGCCGGGAGCACAGATACGCAGTATTTT,CASSQAGSTDTQYF
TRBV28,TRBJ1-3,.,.,TGTGCCAGCAGTTTACTAGGGGGTAGAAACACCATATATTTT,CASSLLGGRNTIYF
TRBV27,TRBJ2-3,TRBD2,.,TGTGCCAGCAGTCGCGGGGGGTTAGATACGCAGTATTTT,CASSRGGLDTQYF
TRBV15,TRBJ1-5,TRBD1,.,TGTGCCACCAGCAAGACAGGGAGGGGACGCAATCAGCCCCAGCATTTT,CATSKTGRGRNQPQHF
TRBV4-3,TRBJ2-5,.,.,TGCGCCAGCAGCCACATCTGGCAGGGCCAAGAGACCCAGTACTTC,CASSHIWQGQETQYF
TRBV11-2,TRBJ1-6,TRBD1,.,TGTGCCAGCAGCCCGGCGGACAGGGCCTATAATTCACCCCTCCACTTT,CASSPADRAYNSPLHF
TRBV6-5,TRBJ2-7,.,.,TGTGCCAGCAGTAAAGACTACGAGCAGTACTTC,CASSKDYEQYF
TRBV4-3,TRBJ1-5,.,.,TGCGCCAGCAGCCAAAACTTGGGCGGCCAGCCCCAGCATTTT,CASSQNLGGQPQHF
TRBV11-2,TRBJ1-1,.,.,TGTGCCAGCAGCTCACTTATACACACAGCGAACACTGAAGCTTTCTTT,CASSSLIHTANTEAFF
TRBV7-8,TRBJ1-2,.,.,TGTGCCAGCAGCTTATCGGGCACGGCAGACGGCTACACCTTC,CASSLSGTADGYTF
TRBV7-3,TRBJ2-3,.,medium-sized,TGTGCCAGCAGCCCGGGAACCCACACAGATACGCAGTATTTT,CASSPGTHTDTQYF